Listed here are 25 T cell receptor beta chains from one sample, sequenced in a study of somatic mutations in cytotoxic T cells in rheumatoid arthritis. The table came from immunoSEQ multiplex PCR; TCRdb's copy has only in-frame clones and leaves some out. The profile covers 10,000 to 12,000 clones, with approximately 80% appearing a single time and 9.5% to 13% taken by the ten largest. Material: CD8+ T cells sorted from blood. Receptors originate from an adult with rheumatoid arthritis.

This chain links TRBV19 with TRBJ1-1; D is ambiguous. Trimming left V 3 bases short and J 5 bases short, with 13 bases between. The germline CDR1 and CDR2 sequences are LNHDA and SQIVND (reference sequence). CDR3 length equals 14 residues. DNA for the CDR3: TGTGCCAGTAGTATTCAAGGGCTAGGGACTGAAGCTTTCTTT. Its protein product is CASSIQGLGTEAFF. Filled out from reference TRBV19 and TRBJ1-1, the complete variable domain reads DGGITQSPKYLFRKEGQNVTLSCEQNLNHDAMYWYRQDPGQGLRLIYYSQIVNDFQKGDIAEGYSVSREKKESFPLTVTSAQKNPTAFYLCASSIQGLGTEAFFGQGTRLTVV.

The chain has TRBV19 and TRBJ1-1; possible D gene TRBD1, 6 bases. The CDR3 totals 13 residues. Germline V gives CDR1 LNHDA, CDR2 SQIVND (reference sequence). Trimming stripped 1 base from V and 6 bases from J, with 9 bases between. The CDR3 here is CASSIVSGAEAFF. CDR3 DNA sequence: TGTGCCAGTAGTATAGTGTCAGGGGCTGAAGCTTTCTTT. Filled out from reference TRBV19 and TRBJ1-1, the complete variable domain reads DGGITQSPKYLFRKEGQNVTLSCEQNLNHDAMYWYRQDPGQGLRLIYYSQIVNDFQKGDIAEGYSVSREKKESFPLTVTSAQKNPTAFYLCASSIVSGAEAFFGQGTRLTVV.

This chain connects TRBV9 to TRBJ1-6; 9 positions match TRBD1. Trimming at V came to 0 bases and at J to 8 bases, leaving 9 bases not matched to a gene. CDR1 and CDR2 from the germline V gene are SGDLS and YYNGEE. This CDR3 contains 17 residues. In DNA, the CDR3 is TGTGCCAGCAGCGTAGATCCCTGGACAGGGGCCGATTCACCCCTCCACTTT. It is translated as CASSVDPWTGADSPLHF.

V gene TRBV9 combines with J gene TRBJ2-3, with a weak D call TRBD2 (6 bases). V was shortened by 1 base and J by 0 bases, with 6 bases between the two germline ends. This CDR3 comprises 14 residues. Germline-derived CDR1 and CDR2 are SGDLS and YYNGEE. In DNA form, the CDR3 reads TGTGCCAGCAGCGTAAGCGGGAGCACAGATACGCAGTATTTT. The encoded protein is CASSVSGSTDTQYF.

The chain employs TRBV28 and TRBJ2-7, with TRBD2 as a possible D gene (5 bases). This CDR3 is 14 amino acids long. Trimming shortened V by 5 bases and J by 3 bases, and 14 bases separated the two germline ends. The germline V gene encodes CDR1 MDHEN and CDR2 SYDVKM. The CDR3 is CASSPMGSGYEQYF. The CDR3 DNA follows: TGTGCCAGCAGTCCCATGGGGAGCGGCTACGAGCAGTACTTC.

This chain connects TRBV27 to TRBJ1-3; D is undetermined. The CDR3 contains 15 residues. CDR1 is MNHEY and CDR2 is SMNVEV in the germline V gene (reference sequence). V was trimmed by 3 bases and J by 0 bases, leaving 9 bases between them. CDR3 sequence: CASSFDGTSGNTIYF. The DNA for the CDR3 is TGTGCCAGCAGTTTCGACGGCACCTCTGGAAACACCATATATTTT.

V gene TRBV9 combines with J gene TRBJ1-6; no definite D call. CDR3 length: 14 amino acids. Per the germline V gene, CDR1 is SGDLS and CDR2 is YYNGEE. Trimming removed 0 bases from V and 7 bases from J, with 8 bases in between. Here the CDR3 reads CASSVGGPNSPLHF. The CDR3 nucleotides are TGTGCCAGCAGCGTAGGGGGTCCCAATTCACCCCTCCACTTT.

The CDR3 bases are TGTGCCAGCAGCTTAGCGGCAGGCATGAACAGTGAGCAGTTCTTC. Its protein product is CASSLAAGMNSEQFF. The chain combines TRBV7-9 with TRBJ2-1; D remains ambiguous. V lost 0 bases, J lost 9 bases, and 15 bases lay in between. The CDR3 consists of 15 residues. Per the germline V gene, CDR1 is SEHNR and CDR2 is FQNEAQ (reference sequence).

V gene TRBV5-6 combines with J gene TRBJ1-6; D call uncertain. The CDR3 covers 14 residues. Germline CDR1 reads SGHDT; CDR2 reads YYEEEE. Trimming took off 0 bases at V and 9 bases at J, with 10 bases between the two ends. The CDR3 DNA reads as TGTGCCAGCAGCTTGGCCGGTAGGTCTTCACCCCTCCACTTT. Residues: CASSLAGRSSPLHF.

V usage is TRBV7-9 and J usage is TRBJ2-5; D is perhaps TRBD2 (6 bases). Germline CDR1 is SEHNR and CDR2 is FQNEAQ (reference sequence). V lost 5 bases and J 2 bases, leaving 9 bases between the germline ends. The CDR3 length is 13 residues. The CDR3: CASSPTSQETQYF. The CDR3 nucleotides read TGTGCCAGCAGCCCGACTAGTCAAGAGACCCAGTACTTC.

The chain links TRBV4-1 to TRBJ1-1, with TRBD1 as a possible D gene (5 bases). The ends were cut back, 4 bases at V and 6 bases at J, with 18 bases in the middle. The CDR3 runs 15 residues. Germline loops: CDR1 MGHRA, CDR2 YSYEKL. In DNA, the CDR3 is TGCGCCAGCAGCCCTTACTGGGGGGGGGACGCTGAAGCTTTCTTT. It yields the protein CASSPYWGGDAEAFF.

The chain joins TRBV5-6 to TRBJ1-1; TRBD1 is a possible D gene (5 bases). The germline gives CDR1 SGHDT, CDR2 YYEEEE. The CDR3 covers 13 residues. The V gene lost 4 bases and the J gene lost 5 bases, with 12 bases spanning the gap. The DNA for the CDR3 is TGTGCCAGCAGCCACGCGGGGGGGACTGAAGCTTTCTTT. Amino acids: CASSHAGGTEAFF.

The chain is built from TRBV5-5 and TRBJ2-2; unclear D gene. The CDR3 totals 11 residues. With 2 bases removed from V and 7 bases from J, the gap between germline ends came to 3 bases. CDR1 is SGHKS, CDR2 YYEKEE, per germline (reference sequence). CDR3: CASSFSGELFF. CDR3 bases: TGTGCCAGCAGCTTTAGCGGGGAGCTGTTTTTT.

The chain uses TRBV7-9 and TRBJ2-1; perhaps TRBD2 as D (7 bases). This CDR3 has 16 amino acids. The germline V gene encodes CDR1 SEHNR and CDR2 FQNEAQ (reference sequence). The V end was cut by 2 bases, the J end by 9 bases, with 20 bases between. The CDR3 loop reads CASSLFTGGRLGEQFF. CDR3 nucleotide sequence: TGTGCCAGCAGCTTATTCACCGGGGGGCGCCTGGGTGAGCAGTTCTTC. The variable domain in full, completed from reference TRBV7-9 and TRBJ2-1, reads DTGVSQNPRHKITKRGQNVTFRCDPISEHNRLYWYRQTLGQGPEFLTYFQNEAQLEKSRLLSDRFSAERPKGSFSTLEIQRTEQGDSAMYLCASSLFTGGRLGEQFFGPGTRLTVL.

This rearrangement joins TRBV27 to TRBJ2-5; D remains ambiguous. Near its end, the DNA agrees better with TRBJ2-7, so the J call may be wrong. Germline lookup yields CDR1 MNHEY and CDR2 SMNVEV (reference sequence). This CDR3 has 14 residues. CDR3 sequence (DNA): TGTGCCAGCAGTCCAAGGGAAAATCACCACGAGCAGTACTTC. It encodes CASSPRENHHEQYF.

The chain is built from TRBV19 and TRBJ1-1; weak D call: TRBD1 (5 bases). CDR1 is LNHDA and CDR2 is SQIVND in the germline V gene (reference sequence). V lost 2 bases, J lost 0 bases, and 10 bases lay in between. This CDR3 has 15 residues. The CDR3 spells CASSIHQGLNTEAFF. DNA of the CDR3: TGTGCCAGTAGTATACATCAGGGCTTGAACACTGAAGCTTTCTTT.

The gene calls are TRBV5-1 and TRBJ2-7, with D uncertain. V lost 3 bases to trimming and J lost 2 bases, with 12 bases between them. CDR3 size: 14 residues. Per the germline V gene, CDR1 is SGHRS and CDR2 is YFSETQ. CDR3 in amino acids: CASSWGFGTYEQYF. Written as DNA, the CDR3 is TGCGCCAGCAGCTGGGGTTTCGGTACCTACGAGCAGTACTTC.

There are a few counts of this clone. This sequence joins TRBV10-1 and TRBJ1-1; 9 positions match TRBD1. V trimming: 3 bases; J trimming: 5 bases; junction bases outside the gene matches: 10. The CDR3 extends over 16 amino acids. The germline V gene has CDR1 WNHNN and CDR2 SYGVQD (reference sequence). Written as DNA, the CDR3 is TGCGCCAGCAGTGATAGGGGACAGGGAACGGGGACTGAAGCTTTCTTT. It encodes CASSDRGQGTGTEAFF.

This clone is labeled medium-sized. This chain joins TRBV19 and TRBJ1-5; weak D call: TRBD1 (5 bases). In germline, CDR1 is LNHDA, CDR2 SQIVND (reference sequence). The CDR3 runs 15 residues. V lost 8 bases and J 2 bases, leaving 16 bases between the germline ends. CDR3 DNA: TGTGCCAGTTCGGGGCGGCCCTTGGGCAATCAGCCCCAGCATTTT. Translated, it gives CASSGRPLGNQPQHF.

In its sample, this clone is medium-sized (0.01 to 0.1%). This rearrangement joins TRBV7-9 to TRBJ1-2, with no clear D. Trimming shortened V by 1 base and J by 8 bases, and 11 bases separated the two germline ends. The V gene's germline CDR1 is SEHNR and CDR2 FQNEAQ (reference sequence). CDR3 length: 13 amino acids. CDR3 residues: CASSLVATDGYTF. Here the CDR3 DNA reads TGTGCCAGCAGCTTAGTGGCGACTGACGGCTACACCTTC. The full variable domain, rest sourced from reference TRBV7-9 and TRBJ1-2, is DTGVSQNPRHKITKRGQNVTFRCDPISEHNRLYWYRQTLGQGPEFLTYFQNEAQLEKSRLLSDRFSAERPKGSFSTLEIQRTEQGDSAMYLCASSLVATDGYTFGSGTRLTVV.

The V gene is TRBV11-2, the J gene TRBJ2-3; 9 positions agree with TRBD2. The CDR3 covers 16 residues. Germline lookup yields CDR1 SGHAT and CDR2 FQNNGV. V was clipped by 5 bases and J by 6 bases; unmatched bases: 12. The CDR3 DNA follows: TGTGCCAGCAGCCCCCTCGGGGCGGGGGGGAGCGATACGCAGTATTTT. As protein: CASSPLGAGGSDTQYF.

The chain employs TRBV29-1 and TRBJ2-5, with TRBD2 matching 11 bases. V trimming: 7 bases; J trimming: 5 bases; junction bases outside the gene matches: 6. The germline V gene encodes CDR1 SQVTM and CDR2 ANQGSEA. The CDR3 extends over 13 amino acids. The CDR3 protein is CSALSGGAETQYF. The DNA for the CDR3 is TGCAGCGCACTTAGCGGGGGGGCGGAGACCCAGTACTTC.

The chain joins TRBV9 to TRBJ1-2, with 9 bases identical to TRBD1. Losses at the gene ends were 0 bases for V and 4 bases for J; bases not matched to a gene: 13. The CDR3 extends over 18 amino acids. Per the germline V gene, CDR1 is SGDLS and CDR2 is YYNGEE. The CDR3, as DNA: TGTGCCAGCAGCGTAGGAAGGGGACAGGGACTCCAACTCTATGGCTACACCTTC. This gives the protein CASSVGRGQGLQLYGYTF.

CDR3 nucleotides: TGTGCCAGCTCACCGAGACATCTTACCACCTACGAGCAGTACTTC. Residues: CASSPRHLTTYEQYF. The chain uses TRBV18 and TRBJ2-7; unclear D gene. This CDR3 comprises 15 residues. Between the trimmed V and J ends, which lost 3 bases and 2 bases, there was a span of 14 bases. In germline, CDR1 is KGHSH, CDR2 LQKENI.

This sequence joins TRBV4-1 and TRBJ2-7, with D unclear. V was clipped by 0 bases and J by 0 bases, with 12 bases between them. CDR3 length equals 16 residues. CDR1 is MGHRA and CDR2 is YSYEKL in the germline V gene. The CDR3 loop reads CASSQDIQTLSYEQYF. The CDR3 DNA reads as TGCGCCAGCAGCCAAGATATTCAGACGCTCTCCTACGAGCAGTACTTC.